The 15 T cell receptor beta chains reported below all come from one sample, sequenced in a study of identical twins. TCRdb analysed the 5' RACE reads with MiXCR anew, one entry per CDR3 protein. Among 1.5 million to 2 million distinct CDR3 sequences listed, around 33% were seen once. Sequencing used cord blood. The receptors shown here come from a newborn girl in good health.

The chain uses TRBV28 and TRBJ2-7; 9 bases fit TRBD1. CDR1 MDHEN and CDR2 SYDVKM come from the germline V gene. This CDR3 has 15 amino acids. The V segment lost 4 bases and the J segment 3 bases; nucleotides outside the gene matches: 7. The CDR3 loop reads CASSYHRGPRYEQYF. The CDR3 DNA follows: TGTGCCAGCAGTTACCACAGGGGGCCCCGCTACGAGCAGTACTTC.

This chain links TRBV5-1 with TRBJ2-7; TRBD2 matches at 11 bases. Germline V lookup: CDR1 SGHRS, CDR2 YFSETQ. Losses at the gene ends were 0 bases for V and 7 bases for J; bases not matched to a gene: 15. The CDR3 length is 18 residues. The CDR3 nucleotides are TGCGCCAGCAGCTTGGAAGGTAGCGGGAGGGTGTCCTACAATGAGCAGTACTTC. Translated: CASSLEGSGRVSYNEQYF. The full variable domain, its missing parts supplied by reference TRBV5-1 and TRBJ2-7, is KAGVTQTPRYLIKTRGQQVTLSCSPISGHRSVSWYQQTPGQGLQFLFEYFSETQRNKGNFPGRFSGRQFSNSRSEMNVSTLELGDSALYLCASSLEGSGRVSYNEQYFGPGTRLTVT.

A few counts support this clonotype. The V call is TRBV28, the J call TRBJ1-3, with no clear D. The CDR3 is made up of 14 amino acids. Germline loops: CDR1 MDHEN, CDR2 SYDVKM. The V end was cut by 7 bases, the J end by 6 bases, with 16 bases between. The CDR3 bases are TGTGCCAGCACCGACGACCGAAGGAAAAACACCATATATTTT. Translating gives CASTDDRRKNTIYF.

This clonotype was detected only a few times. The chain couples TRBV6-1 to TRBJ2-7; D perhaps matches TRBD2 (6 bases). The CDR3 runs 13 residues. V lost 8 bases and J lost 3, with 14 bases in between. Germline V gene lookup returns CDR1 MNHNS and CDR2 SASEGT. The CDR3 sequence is CASLQTSRYEQYF. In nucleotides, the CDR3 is TGTGCCAGCTTGCAGACTAGTCGCTACGAGCAGTACTTC.

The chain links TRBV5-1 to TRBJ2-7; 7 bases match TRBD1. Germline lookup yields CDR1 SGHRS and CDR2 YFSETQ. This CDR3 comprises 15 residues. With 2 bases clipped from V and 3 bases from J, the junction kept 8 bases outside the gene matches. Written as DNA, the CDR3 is TGCGCCAGCAGCTTCGGACAGGAAGGAATCTACGAGCAGTACTTC. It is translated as CASSFGQEGIYEQYF.

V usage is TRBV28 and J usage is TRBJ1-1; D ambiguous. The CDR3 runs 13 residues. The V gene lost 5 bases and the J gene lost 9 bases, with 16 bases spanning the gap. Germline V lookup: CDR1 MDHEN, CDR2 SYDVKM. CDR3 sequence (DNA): TGTGCCAGCAGTCCACGCGGGCGGGAAAAAGCTTTCTTT. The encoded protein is CASSPRGREKAFF.

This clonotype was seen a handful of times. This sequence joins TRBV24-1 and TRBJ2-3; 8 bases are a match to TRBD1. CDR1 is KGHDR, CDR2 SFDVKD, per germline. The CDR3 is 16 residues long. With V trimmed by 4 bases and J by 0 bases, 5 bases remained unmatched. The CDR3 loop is CATSDDRTGSTDTQYF. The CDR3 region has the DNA TGTGCCACCAGTGACGATAGGACAGGGAGCACAGATACGCAGTATTTT.

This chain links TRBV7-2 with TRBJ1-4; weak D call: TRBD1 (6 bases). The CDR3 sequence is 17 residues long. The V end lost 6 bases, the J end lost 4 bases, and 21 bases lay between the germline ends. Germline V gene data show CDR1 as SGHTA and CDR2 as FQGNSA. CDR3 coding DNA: TGTGCCAGCAGTCGGACAGTACCTCAATACCGTAATGAAAAACTGTTTTTT. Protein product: CASSRTVPQYRNEKLFF.

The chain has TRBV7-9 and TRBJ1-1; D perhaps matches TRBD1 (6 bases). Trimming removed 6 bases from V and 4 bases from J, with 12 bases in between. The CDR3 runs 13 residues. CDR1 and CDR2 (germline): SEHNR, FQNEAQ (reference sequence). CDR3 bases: TGTGCCAGCAGTCGTCACAGGGCCACTGAAGCTTTCTTT. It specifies CASSRHRATEAFF.

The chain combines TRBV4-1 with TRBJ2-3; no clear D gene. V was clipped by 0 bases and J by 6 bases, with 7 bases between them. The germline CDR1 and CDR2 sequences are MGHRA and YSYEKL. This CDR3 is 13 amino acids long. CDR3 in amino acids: CASSQDADDTQYF. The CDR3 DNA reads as TGCGCCAGCAGCCAAGATGCGGACGATACGCAGTATTTT.

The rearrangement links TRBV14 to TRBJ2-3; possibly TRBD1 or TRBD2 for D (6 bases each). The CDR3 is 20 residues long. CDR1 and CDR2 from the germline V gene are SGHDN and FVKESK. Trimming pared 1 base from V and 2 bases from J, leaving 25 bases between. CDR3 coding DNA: TGTGCCAGCAGCCAAGGTTATACGGGGGCCCCTCACGAACACACAGATACGCAGTATTTT. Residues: CASSQGYTGAPHEHTDTQYF. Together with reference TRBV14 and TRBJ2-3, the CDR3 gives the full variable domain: EAGVTQFPSHSVIEKGQTVTLRCDPISGHDNLYWYRRVMGKEIKFLLHFVKESKQDESGMPNNRFLAERTGGTYSTLKVQPAELEDSGVYFCASSQGYTGAPHEHTDTQYFGPGTRLTVL.

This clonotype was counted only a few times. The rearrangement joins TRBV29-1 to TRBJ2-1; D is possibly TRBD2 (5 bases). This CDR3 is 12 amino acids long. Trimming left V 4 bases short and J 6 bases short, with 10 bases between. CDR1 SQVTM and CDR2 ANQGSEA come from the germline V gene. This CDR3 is CSVADGVNEQFF. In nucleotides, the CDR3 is TGCAGCGTTGCGGACGGGGTCAATGAGCAGTTCTTC.

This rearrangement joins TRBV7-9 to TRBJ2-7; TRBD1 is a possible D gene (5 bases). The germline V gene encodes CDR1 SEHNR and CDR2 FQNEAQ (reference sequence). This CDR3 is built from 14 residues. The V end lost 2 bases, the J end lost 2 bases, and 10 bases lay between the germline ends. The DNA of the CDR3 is TGTGCCAGCAGCTTACCACAGGTCCCCTACGAGCAGTACTTC. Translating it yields CASSLPQVPYEQYF.

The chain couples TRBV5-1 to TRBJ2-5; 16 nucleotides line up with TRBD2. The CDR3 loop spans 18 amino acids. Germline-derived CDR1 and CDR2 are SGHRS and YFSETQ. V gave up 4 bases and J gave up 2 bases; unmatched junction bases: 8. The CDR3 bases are TGCGCCAGCAGCGGGGGACTAGCGGGGGGGCCTCGGCAAGAGACCCAGTACTTC. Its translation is CASSGGLAGGPRQETQYF.

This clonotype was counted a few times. CDR3 protein: CATSDGRRDSLTNPNQPQHF. DNA for the CDR3: TGTGCCACCAGTGATGGACGCCGGGACAGCCTCACAAACCCCAATCAGCCCCAGCATTTT. V usage is TRBV24-1 and J usage is TRBJ1-5; 7 bases are shared with TRBD1. The CDR3 runs 20 residues. Looked up from germline, CDR1 is KGHDR and CDR2 is SFDVKD. Unmatched junction bases numbered 19, after V lost 3 bases and J lost 3 bases.